This TCR beta chain originates from a study of blood T cell repertoires in COVID-19. This clone was seen a handful of times. During active infection, Seattle patients enrolled and were then monitored through disease. Germline CDR1 MDHEN, CDR2 SYDVKM. The trim removed 6 bases at V and 3 bases at J, leaving 13 bases unmatched. The CDR3 has 16 amino acids. Sequencing used immunoSEQ multiplex PCR; TCRdb keeps in-frame clones, though not all of them. The sample carries just over 300,000 clones, about nine tenths recorded once. This chain links TRBV28 with TRBJ1-2; TRBD1 matches at 7 bases. The source is a woman aged 25 to 39 with COVID-19, enrolled during active disease. Sequenced material: peripheral blood. CDR3 sequence reads: CASSAATGTADYGYTF. In nucleotides, the CDR3 is TGTGCCAGCAGCGCAGCGACCGGGACAGCCGACTATGGCTACACCTTC.